This TCR beta chain appears in the sequencing data of a study of T cells in Graves' hyperthyroidism and ophthalmopathy. What was amplified from RNA transcripts were TCR beta CDR3 regions. The study used the HTBI primer set for a first-round RT-PCR of the TCR CDR3. Using its own MiXCR run on the multiplex PCR reads, TCRdb lists one record per CDR3 protein. The sample consists of roughly 500,000 distinct CDR3 sequences, over 45% of them appearing once. Remarks on this clonotype: Its specificity is unknown.

Trimming removed 4 bases at V and 3 bases at J, with 7 bases between. Germline loops: CDR1 SEHNR, CDR2 FQNEAQ (reference sequence). The length of the CDR3 is 12 residues. Study-wide points: Most thyroid-expanded clonotypes above 0.001 were also found in blood.

This clonotype originated in an adult woman with Graves' disease, either hyperthyroidism or ophthalmopathy (not recorded which). Material for sequencing was peripheral blood or thyroid tissue (not recorded which). The V gene is TRBV7-9, the J gene TRBJ2-7; D uncertain. CDR3 sequence: CASSSNDYEQYF. The CDR3 DNA follows: TGTGCCAGCAGCTCAAACGACTACGAGCAGTACTTC. The full variable domain, rest sourced from reference TRBV7-9 and TRBJ2-7, is DTGVSQNPRHKITKRGQNVTFRCDPISEHNRLYWYRQTLGQGPEFLTYFQNEAQLEKSRLLSDRFSAERPKGSFSTLEIQRTEQGDSAMYLCASSSNDYEQYFGPGTRLTVT.